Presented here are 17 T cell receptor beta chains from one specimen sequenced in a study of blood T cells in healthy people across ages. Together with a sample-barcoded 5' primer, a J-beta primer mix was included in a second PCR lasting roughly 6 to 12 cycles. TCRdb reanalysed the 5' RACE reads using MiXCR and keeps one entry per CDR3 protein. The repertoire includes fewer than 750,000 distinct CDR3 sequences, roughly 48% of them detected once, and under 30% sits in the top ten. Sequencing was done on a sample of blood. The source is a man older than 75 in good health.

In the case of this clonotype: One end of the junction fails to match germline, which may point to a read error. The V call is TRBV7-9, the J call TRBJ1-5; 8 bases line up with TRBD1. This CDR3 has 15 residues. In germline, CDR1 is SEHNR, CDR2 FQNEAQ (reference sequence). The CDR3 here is CANSSTQGVGQPQHF. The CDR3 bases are TGTGCCAACAGCTCTACACAGGGGGTTGGGCAGCCCCAGCATTTT.

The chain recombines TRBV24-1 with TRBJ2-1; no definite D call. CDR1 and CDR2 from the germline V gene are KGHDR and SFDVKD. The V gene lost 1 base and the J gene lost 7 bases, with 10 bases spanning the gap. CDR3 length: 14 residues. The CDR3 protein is CATSDFAGSNEQFF. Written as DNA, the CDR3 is TGTGCCACCAGTGATTTTGCAGGATCAAATGAGCAGTTCTTC.

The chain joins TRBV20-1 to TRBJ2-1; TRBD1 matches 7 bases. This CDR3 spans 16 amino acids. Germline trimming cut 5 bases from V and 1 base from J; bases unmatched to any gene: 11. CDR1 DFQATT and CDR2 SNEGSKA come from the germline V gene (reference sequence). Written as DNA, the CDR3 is TGCAGTGCTCCTGTGACAGGGTCTACATCCTACAATGAGCAGTTCTTC. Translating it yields CSAPVTGSTSYNEQFF.

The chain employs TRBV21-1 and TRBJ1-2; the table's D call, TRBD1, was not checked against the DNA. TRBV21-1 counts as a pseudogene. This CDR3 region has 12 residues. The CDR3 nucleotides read TGTGCCAGCCGGCACAGGTTCTATGGCTACACCTTC. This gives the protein CASRHRFYGYTF.

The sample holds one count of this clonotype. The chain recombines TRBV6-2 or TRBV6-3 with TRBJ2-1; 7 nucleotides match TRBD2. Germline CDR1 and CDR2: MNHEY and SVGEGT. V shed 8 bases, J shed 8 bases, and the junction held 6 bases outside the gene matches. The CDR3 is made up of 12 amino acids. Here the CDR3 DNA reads TGTGCCAGCTGGGGGAGGGCCGATGAGCAGTTCTTC. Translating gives CASWGRADEQFF.

Here the CDR3 reads CASSQDWGSNSPLHF. The CDR3 DNA follows: TGTGCCAGCAGCCAAGATTGGGGTAGTAATTCACCCCTCCACTTT. The chain uses TRBV3-1 and TRBJ1-6; D call uncertain. CDR3 length: 15 amino acids. V was clipped by 0 bases and J by 6 bases, with 9 bases between them. Per germline, CDR1 LGHDT and CDR2 YNNKEL (reference sequence).

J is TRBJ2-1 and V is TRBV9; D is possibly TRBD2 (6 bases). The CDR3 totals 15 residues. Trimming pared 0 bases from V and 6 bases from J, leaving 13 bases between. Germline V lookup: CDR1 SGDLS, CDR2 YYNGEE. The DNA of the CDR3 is TGTGCCAGCAGCGTAGCTACTAGGGGACTCAATGAGCAGTTCTTC. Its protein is CASSVATRGLNEQFF.

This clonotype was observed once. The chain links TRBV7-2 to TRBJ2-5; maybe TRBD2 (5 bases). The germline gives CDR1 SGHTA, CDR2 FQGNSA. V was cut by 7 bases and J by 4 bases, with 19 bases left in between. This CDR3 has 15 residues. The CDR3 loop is CASTPYRQAGETQYF. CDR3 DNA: TGTGCCAGCACCCCTTATAGGCAGGCGGGAGAGACCCAGTACTTC.

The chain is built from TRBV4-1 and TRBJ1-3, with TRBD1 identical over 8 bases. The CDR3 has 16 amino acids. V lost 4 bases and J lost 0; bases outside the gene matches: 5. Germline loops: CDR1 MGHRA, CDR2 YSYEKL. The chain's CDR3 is CASSLQGGLSGNTIYF. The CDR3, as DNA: TGCGCCAGCAGCCTACAGGGGGGCCTCTCTGGAAACACCATATATTTT.

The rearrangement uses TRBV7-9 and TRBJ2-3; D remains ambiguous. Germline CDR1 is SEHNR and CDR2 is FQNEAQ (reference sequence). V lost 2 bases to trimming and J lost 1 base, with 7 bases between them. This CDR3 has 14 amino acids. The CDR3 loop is CASSLRMGTDTQYF. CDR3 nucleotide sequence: TGTGCCAGCAGCTTAAGAATGGGCACAGATACGCAGTATTTT. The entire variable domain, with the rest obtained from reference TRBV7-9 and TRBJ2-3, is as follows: DTGVSQNPRHKITKRGQNVTFRCDPISEHNRLYWYRQTLGQGPEFLTYFQNEAQLEKSRLLSDRFSAERPKGSFSTLEIQRTEQGDSAMYLCASSLRMGTDTQYFGPGTRLTVL.

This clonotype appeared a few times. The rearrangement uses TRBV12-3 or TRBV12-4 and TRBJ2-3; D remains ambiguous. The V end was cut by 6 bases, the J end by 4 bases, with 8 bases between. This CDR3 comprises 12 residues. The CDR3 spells CASRTDADTQYF. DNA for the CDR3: TGTGCCAGCAGAACAGACGCAGATACGCAGTATTTT.

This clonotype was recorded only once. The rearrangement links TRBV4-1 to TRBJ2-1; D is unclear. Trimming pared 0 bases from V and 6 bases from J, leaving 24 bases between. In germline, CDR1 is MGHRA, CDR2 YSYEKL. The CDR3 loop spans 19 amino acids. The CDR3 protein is CASSQDKEFGLTHSNEQFF. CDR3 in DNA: TGCGCCAGCAGCCAAGATAAAGAGTTTGGGCTAACGCACTCCAATGAGCAGTTCTTC.

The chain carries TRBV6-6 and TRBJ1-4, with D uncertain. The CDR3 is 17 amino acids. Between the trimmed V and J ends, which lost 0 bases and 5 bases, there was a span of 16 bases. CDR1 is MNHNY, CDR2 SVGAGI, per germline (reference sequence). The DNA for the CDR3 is TGTGCCAGCAGTTACTCTCCCGCCGGGCACATCAATGAAAAACTGTTTTTT. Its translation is CASSYSPAGHINEKLFF.

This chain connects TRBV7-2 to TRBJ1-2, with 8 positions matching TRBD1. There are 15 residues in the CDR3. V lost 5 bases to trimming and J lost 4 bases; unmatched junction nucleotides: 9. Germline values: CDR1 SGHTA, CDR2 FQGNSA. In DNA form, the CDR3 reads TGTGCCAGCAGCCCCAGACAGGGGCTGGGCTATGGCTACACCTTC. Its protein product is CASSPRQGLGYGYTF. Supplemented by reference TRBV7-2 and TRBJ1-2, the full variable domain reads GAGVSQSPSNKVTEKGKDVELRCDPISGHTALYWYRQSLGQGLEFLIYFQGNSAPDKSGLPSDRFSAERTGGSVSTLTIQRTQQEDSAVYLCASSPRQGLGYGYTFGSGTRLTVV.

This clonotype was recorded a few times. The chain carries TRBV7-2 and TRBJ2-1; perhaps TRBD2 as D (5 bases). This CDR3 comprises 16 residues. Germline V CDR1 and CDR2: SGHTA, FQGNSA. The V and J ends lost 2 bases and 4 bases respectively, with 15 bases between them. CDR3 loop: CASSLLFGPGYNEQFF. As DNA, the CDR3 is TGTGCCAGCAGCTTATTGTTCGGGCCGGGATACAATGAGCAGTTCTTC. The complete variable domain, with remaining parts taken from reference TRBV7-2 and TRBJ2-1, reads GAGVSQSPSNKVTEKGKDVELRCDPISGHTALYWYRQSLGQGLEFLIYFQGNSAPDKSGLPSDRFSAERTGGSVSTLTIQRTQQEDSAVYLCASSLLFGPGYNEQFFGPGTRLTVL.

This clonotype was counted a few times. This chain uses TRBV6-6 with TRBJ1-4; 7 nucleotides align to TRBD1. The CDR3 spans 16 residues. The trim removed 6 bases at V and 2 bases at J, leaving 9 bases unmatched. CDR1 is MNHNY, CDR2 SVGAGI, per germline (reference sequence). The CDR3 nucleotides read TGTGCCAGCAGCACCGGGACAGCTTCGACTAATGAAAAACTGTTTTTT. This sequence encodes CASSTGTASTNEKLFF.

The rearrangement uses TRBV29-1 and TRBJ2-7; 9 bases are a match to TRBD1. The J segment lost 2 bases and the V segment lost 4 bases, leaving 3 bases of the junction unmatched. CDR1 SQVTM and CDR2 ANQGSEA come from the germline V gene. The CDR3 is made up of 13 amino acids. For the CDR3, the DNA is TGCAGCGTTGTACAGGGGGCCCCCTACGAGCAGTACTTC. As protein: CSVVQGAPYEQYF.